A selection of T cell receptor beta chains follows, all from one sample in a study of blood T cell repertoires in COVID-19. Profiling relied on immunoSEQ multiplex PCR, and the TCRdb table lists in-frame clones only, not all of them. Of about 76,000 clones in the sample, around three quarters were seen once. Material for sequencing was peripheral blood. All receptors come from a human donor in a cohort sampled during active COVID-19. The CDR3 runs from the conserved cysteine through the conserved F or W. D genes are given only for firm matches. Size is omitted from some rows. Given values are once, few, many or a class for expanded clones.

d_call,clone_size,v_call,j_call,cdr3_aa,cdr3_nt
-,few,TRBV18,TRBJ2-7,CASSQGGHSYEQYF,TGTGCCAGCTCACAGGGCGGACACTCCTACGAGCAGTACTTC
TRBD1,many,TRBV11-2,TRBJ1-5,CASSPGQGRQPQHF,TGTGCCAGCAGTCCGGGACAGGGACGTCAGCCCCAGCATTTT
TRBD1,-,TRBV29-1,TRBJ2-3,CSVGEGTGGADTQYF,TGCAGCGTGGGGGAAGGGACAGGGGGCGCAGATACGCAGTATTTT
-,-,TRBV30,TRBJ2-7,CAGGLHKAYEQYF,TGTGCCGGCGGACTTCACAAGGCCTACGAGCAGTACTTC
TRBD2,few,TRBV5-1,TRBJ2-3,CASSLGLAGGRTTDTQYF,TGCGCCAGCAGCTTGGGCCTAGCGGGAGGGCGAACCACAGATACGCAGTATTTT
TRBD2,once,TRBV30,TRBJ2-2,CAWSVLLGREGTGELFF,TGTGCCTGGAGTGTATTGCTGGGGCGGGAGGGCACCGGGGAGCTGTTTTTT
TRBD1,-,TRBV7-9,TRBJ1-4,CASSLTGANEKLFF,TGTGCCAGCAGCCTGACAGGGGCGAATGAAAAACTGTTTTTT
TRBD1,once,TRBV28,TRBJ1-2,CASSPDRVGYTF,TGTGCCAGCAGTCCGGACAGGGTTGGCTACACCTTC
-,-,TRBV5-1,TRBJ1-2,CASSLRGQGGGYTF,TGCGCCAGCAGCTTGCGAGGCCAGGGAGGCGGCTACACCTTC
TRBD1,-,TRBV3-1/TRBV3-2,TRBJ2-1,CASSSSRDSLPEQFF,TGTGCCAGCAGCTCGTCCCGGGACAGCCTCCCCGAGCAGTTCTTC
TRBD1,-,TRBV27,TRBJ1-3,CASTKGTAQGNTIYF,TGTGCCAGCACCAAAGGGACAGCCCAAGGAAACACCATATATTTT
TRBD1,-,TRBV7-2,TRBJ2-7,CASSLDRHISYEQYF,TGTGCCAGCAGCCTGGACAGGCATATTTCCTACGAGCAGTACTTC
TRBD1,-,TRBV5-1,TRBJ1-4,CASSTGTGGGVATNEKLFF,TGCGCCAGCAGCACCGGGACAGGGGGAGGTGTGGCAACTAATGAAAAACTGTTTTTT
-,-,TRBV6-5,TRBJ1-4,CASSLESGNEKLFF,TGTGCCAGCAGTTTGGAAAGCGGAAATGAAAAACTGTTTTTT
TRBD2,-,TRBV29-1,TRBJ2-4,CSVSGLAGGLLAKNIQYF,TGCAGCGTTTCTGGACTAGCGGGAGGGCTGCTAGCCAAAAACATTCAGTACTTC
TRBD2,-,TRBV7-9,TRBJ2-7,CASSLGGGSYEQYF,TGTGCCAGCAGCTTAGGGGGCGGGAGTTACGAGCAGTACTTC
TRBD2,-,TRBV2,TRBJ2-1,CASSEGLAGLYSYNEQFF,TGTGCCAGCAGTGAAGGACTAGCGGGACTTTACTCCTACAATGAGCAGTTCTTC
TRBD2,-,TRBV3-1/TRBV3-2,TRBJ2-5,CASSLSGRSTQETQYF,TGTGCCAGCAGCCTTAGCGGGAGGAGTACTCAAGAGACCCAGTACTTC
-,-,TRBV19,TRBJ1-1,CASSIAMDSTEAFF,TGTGCCAGTAGTATAGCCATGGACAGCACTGAAGCTTTCTTT
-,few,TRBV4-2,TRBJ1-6,CASSQEILGRGSNSPLHF,TGTGCCAGCAGCCAAGAGATACTGGGCAGGGGCTCGAATTCACCCCTCCACTTT
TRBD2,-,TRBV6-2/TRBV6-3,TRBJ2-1,CASSSLGAGGYNEQFF,TGTGCCAGCAGCAGTTTGGGAGCGGGAGGATACAATGAGCAGTTCTTC
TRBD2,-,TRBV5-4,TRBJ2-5,CASSSGLVQETQYF,TGTGCCAGCAGCTCGGGACTAGTTCAAGAGACCCAGTACTTC
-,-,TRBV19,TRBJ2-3,CASSLTSPRADTQYF,TGTGCCAGTAGTCTGACTAGTCCACGGGCAGATACGCAGTATTTT
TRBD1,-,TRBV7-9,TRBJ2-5,CASSSRGRGETQYF,TGTGCCAGCAGCTCCAGGGGGCGCGGGGAGACCCAGTACTTC
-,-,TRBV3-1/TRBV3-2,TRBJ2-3,CASSLEGGTDTQYF,TGTGCCAGCAGCCTCGAGGGGGGCACAGATACGCAGTATTTT
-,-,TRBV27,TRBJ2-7,CASSFGENPYEQYF,TGTGCCAGCAGTTTTGGGGAGAATCCCTACGAGCAGTACTTC
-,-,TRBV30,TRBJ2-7,CAWSLTGDEQYF,TGTGCCTGGAGCCTGACGGGAGACGAGCAGTACTTC
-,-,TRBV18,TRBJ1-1,CASSPFGSNTEAFF,TGTGCCAGCTCACCATTCGGTTCGAACACTGAAGCTTTCTTT
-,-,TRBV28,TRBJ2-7,CASSKAGGIYEQYF,TGTGCCAGCAGTAAGGCGGGTGGGATCTACGAGCAGTACTTC
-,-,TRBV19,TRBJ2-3,CASSPRAGPDTQYF,TGTGCCAGTAGTCCCCGAGCAGGCCCAGATACGCAGTATTTT
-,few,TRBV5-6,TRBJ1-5,CASSFGQLYSNQPQHF,TGTGCCAGCAGCTTCGGACAGCTATATAGCAATCAGCCCCAGCATTTT
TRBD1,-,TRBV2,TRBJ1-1,CASNPGQVLMNTEAFF,TGTGCCAGCAATCCGGGACAGGTGCTAATGAACACTGAAGCTTTCTTT
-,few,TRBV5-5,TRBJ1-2,CASSPTDYGYTF,TGTGCCAGCAGCCCGACAGACTATGGCTACACCTTC
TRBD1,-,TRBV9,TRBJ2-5,CASSPGTGEETQYF,TGTGCCAGCAGCCCAGGGACAGGGGAAGAGACCCAGTACTTC
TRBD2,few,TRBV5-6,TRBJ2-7,CASSAWTSGGVEQYF,TGTGCCAGCAGCGCATGGACTAGCGGAGGGGTAGAGCAGTACTTC
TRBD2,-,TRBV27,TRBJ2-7,CASSWRGAGEGHEQYF,TGTGCCAGCAGTTGGAGGGGCGCCGGGGAGGGACACGAGCAGTACTTC
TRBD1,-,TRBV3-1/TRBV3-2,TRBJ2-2,CASSQVRTGVTGELFF,TGTGCCAGCAGCCAAGTTAGGACAGGGGTCACCGGGGAGCTGTTTTTT
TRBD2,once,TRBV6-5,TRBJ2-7,CASGLAVGEQYF,TGTGCCAGCGGGCTAGCGGTAGGGGAGCAGTACTTC
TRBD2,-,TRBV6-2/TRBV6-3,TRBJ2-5,CASSAGLAGGYQETQYF,TGTGCCAGCAGTGCCGGACTAGCGGGAGGGTATCAAGAGACCCAGTACTTC
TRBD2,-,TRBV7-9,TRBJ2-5,CASSLTGGVVETQYF,TGTGCCAGCAGCTTGACGGGAGGGGTTGTCGAGACCCAGTACTTC
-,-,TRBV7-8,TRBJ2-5,CASSLDTGYQETQYF,TGTGCCAGCAGTTTAGATACAGGGTACCAAGAGACCCAGTACTTC
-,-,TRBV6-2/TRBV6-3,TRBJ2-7,CASSYVTGGGNYEQYF,TGTGCCAGCAGTTACGTCACAGGGGGGGGAAACTACGAGCAGTACTTC
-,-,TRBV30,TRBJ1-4,CAWSQQGGEKLFF,TGTGCCTGGAGTCAGCAGGGAGGTGAAAAACTGTTTTTT
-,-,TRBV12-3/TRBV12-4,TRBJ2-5,CASSSRGQETQYF,TGTGCCAGCAGTTCCAGGGGCCAAGAGACCCAGTACTTC
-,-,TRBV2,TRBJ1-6,CASSRVPSSYNSPLHF,TGTGCCAGCAGCAGGGTTCCGAGCTCCTATAATTCACCCCTCCACTTT
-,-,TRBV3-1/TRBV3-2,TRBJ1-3,CASSQTGFSGNTIYF,TGTGCCAGCAGCCAAACAGGGTTCTCTGGAAACACCATATATTTT
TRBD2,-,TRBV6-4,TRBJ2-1,CASSDSPTSLNPRFF,TGTGCCAGCAGTGACTCCCCGACTAGCCTCAATCCTAGGTTCTTC
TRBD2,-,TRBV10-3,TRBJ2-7,CAISSGSKYEQYF,TGTGCCATCAGTAGCGGGAGTAAGTACGAGCAGTACTTC